What follows are 32 T cell receptor beta chains derived from one specimen sequenced in a study of shared clonotypes between healthy human individuals. Generated by immunoSEQ multiplex PCR, the TCRdb table keeps only in-frame clones and is missing some. Counted here are fewer than 600,000 clones, 70% to 80% occurring once; the ten biggest clones make up 13%. The source material was PBMCs. These receptors were taken from a woman in her forties in good health. Some clones in this sample may be carry-over from other donors' samples.

The sample holds one count of this clone. The chain has TRBV7-3 and TRBJ2-1; the D gene could be TRBD1 or TRBD2 (6 bases each). This CDR3 spans 16 amino acids. V was cut by 2 bases and J by 0 bases, with 11 bases left in between. Germline values: CDR1 SGHTA, CDR2 FQGTGA. This CDR3 is CASSLGGGHSYNEQFF. DNA for the CDR3: TGTGCCAGCAGCTTAGGTGGGGGGCACTCCTACAATGAGCAGTTCTTC. The whole variable domain, filled in from reference TRBV7-3 and TRBJ2-1, reads GAGVSQTPSNKVTEKGKYVELRCDPISGHTALYWYRQSLGQGPEFLIYFQGTGAADDSGLPNDRFFAVRPEGSVSTLKIQRTERGDSAVYLCASSLGGGHSYNEQFFGPGTRLTVL.

The V call is TRBV9, the J call TRBJ1-1; D remains unclear. CDR1 and CDR2 (germline): SGDLS, YYNGEE. The CDR3 spans 14 residues. With 0 bases removed from V and 3 bases from J, the gap between germline ends came to 9 bases. The CDR3 spells CASSVDVGYTEAFF. The CDR3 nucleotides read TGTGCCAGCAGCGTAGATGTTGGTTACACTGAAGCTTTCTTT.

The J gene is TRBJ2-7, the V gene TRBV5-4; D uncertain. Germline loops: CDR1 SGHNT, CDR2 YYREEE (reference sequence). V was pared by 0 bases and J by 2 bases, with 12 bases between. The length of the CDR3 is 15 residues. The DNA of the CDR3 is TGTGCCAGCAGCTTGGTTGGGGTATCGGCCTACGAGCAGTACTTC. Encoded protein: CASSLVGVSAYEQYF.

This clone was detected once. This rearrangement joins TRBV7-3 to TRBJ2-7; TRBD2 matches at 10 bases. Germline-derived CDR1 and CDR2 are SGHTA and FQGTGA. This CDR3 region has 16 residues. Germline trimming cut 5 bases from V and 7 bases from J; bases unmatched to any gene: 14. In DNA, the CDR3 is TGTGCCAGCAGCCCCCGGAGGAGCGGGAGGGCCGGGGAGCAGTACTTC. This encodes CASSPRRSGRAGEQYF. Looking up the rest from reference TRBV7-3 and TRBJ2-7 gives the full variable domain: GAGVSQTPSNKVTEKGKYVELRCDPISGHTALYWYRQSLGQGPEFLIYFQGTGAADDSGLPNDRFFAVRPEGSVSTLKIQRTERGDSAVYLCASSPRRSGRAGEQYFGPGTRLTVT.

The CDR3 nucleotides read TGTGCCACCAGCAGGGATAAGACCTACGAGCAGTACTTC. This encodes CATSRDKTYEQYF. The gene calls are TRBV15 and TRBJ2-7; D gene uncertain. Deletions cut 3 bases from V and 2 bases from J, with 8 bases between. The CDR3 has 13 amino acids. In germline, CDR1 is LNHNV, CDR2 YYDKDF (reference sequence).

V is TRBV11-3 and J is TRBJ2-1, with a possible D match to TRBD2 (7 bases). Looked up from germline, CDR1 is SGHNT and CDR2 is YENEEA. Between the trimmed V and J ends, which lost 5 bases and 10 bases, there was a span of 27 bases. The CDR3 runs to 17 residues. The CDR3 coding sequence is TGTGCCAGCAGCCCTCTTTTGGGGGAGGGCCGTCAGGGGGAGCAGTTCTTC. Translated, it gives CASSPLLGEGRQGEQFF.

The gene calls are TRBV30 and TRBJ2-1, with D maybe TRBD2 (5 bases). V lost 2 bases and J 10 bases, leaving 12 bases between the germline ends. This CDR3 is built from 12 residues. The V gene's germline CDR1 is GTSNPN and CDR2 SVGIG (reference sequence). This CDR3 is CAWSPSRGEQFF. CDR3 nucleotide sequence: TGTGCCTGGAGTCCCTCTCGAGGGGAGCAGTTCTTC.

The rearrangement uses TRBV5-4 and TRBJ1-1; TRBD1 agrees at 10 bases. Germline CDR1 and CDR2: SGHNT and YYREEE (reference sequence). The CDR3 runs 15 residues. V was clipped by 4 bases and J by 3 bases; unmatched bases: 6. CDR3 loop: CASSQPDRGDTEAFF. In nucleotides, the CDR3 is TGTGCCAGCAGCCAACCGGACAGGGGGGACACTGAAGCTTTCTTT.

The gene calls are TRBV7-2 and TRBJ2-3; the D is unclear. Germline V gene data show CDR1 as SGHTA and CDR2 as FQGNSA. There are 14 residues in the CDR3. Between the trimmed V and J ends, which lost 7 bases and 0 bases, there was a span of 11 bases. In DNA, the CDR3 is TGTGCCAGCAAAGGATATGTAAGCACAGATACGCAGTATTTT. It encodes CASKGYVSTDTQYF. The whole variable domain, filled in from reference TRBV7-2 and TRBJ2-3, reads GAGVSQSPSNKVTEKGKDVELRCDPISGHTALYWYRQSLGQGLEFLIYFQGNSAPDKSGLPSDRFSAERTGGSVSTLTIQRTQQEDSAVYLCASKGYVSTDTQYFGPGTRLTVL.

This chain uses TRBV7-8 with TRBJ1-1, with 7 bases fitting TRBD1. V was pared by 1 base and J by 10 bases, with 6 bases of the junction left unmatched. The CDR3 extends over 13 amino acids. CDR1 SGHVS and CDR2 FQNEAQ come from the germline V gene. The CDR3 DNA is TGTGCCAGCAGCTTAGAGCAGGGACAGTTAGCTTTCTTT. Its protein product is CASSLEQGQLAFF.

J is TRBJ2-7 and V is TRBV27; 11 nucleotides line up with TRBD2. V shed 4 bases and J 3 bases; nucleotides not matched to a gene: 2. From germline, CDR1 is MNHEY and CDR2 SMNVEV (reference sequence). The CDR3 contains 14 residues. The CDR3 DNA reads as TGTGCCAGCAGTTACGGGACTAGCGGCTACGAGCAGTACTTC. It encodes CASSYGTSGYEQYF.

The chain has TRBV4-2 and TRBJ2-5; 11 positions agree with TRBD2. The DNA matches TRBJ2-7 better at its end, which makes the J call doubtful. There are 16 residues in the CDR3. Germline V gene lookup returns CDR1 LGHNA and CDR2 YNFKEQ. CDR3 region: CASSPGTSGDSYEQYF. The DNA of the CDR3 is TGTGCCAGCAGCCCCGGGACTAGCGGAGACTCCTACGAGCAGTACTTC.

The rearrangement joins TRBV27 to TRBJ2-1; 10 bases agree with TRBD2. The CDR3 spans 16 residues. V was pared by 5 bases and J by 5 bases, with 9 bases of the junction left unmatched. CDR1 and CDR2 (germline): MNHEY, SMNVEV (reference sequence). In nucleotides, the CDR3 is TGTGCCAGCAGTCCGATGAGCGGGAGGGCCCACAATGAGCAGTTCTTC. Amino acids: CASSPMSGRAHNEQFF.

The chain combines TRBV5-6 with TRBJ2-5, with 7 bases matching TRBD1. Trimming cost V 3 bases and J 4 bases; bases outside gene matches: 9. The CDR3 extends over 15 amino acids. Germline V gene sequence: CDR1 SGHDT, CDR2 YYEEEE. CDR3 sequence (DNA): TGTGCCAGCAGCTCCCGACAGGGCAGGACAGAGACCCAGTACTTC. This translates into CASSSRQGRTETQYF.

The chain has TRBV10-3 and TRBJ2-5; no definite D call. Germline CDR1 and CDR2: ENHRY and SYGVKD. Trimming left V 3 bases short and J 3 bases short, with 8 bases between. The CDR3 spans 13 residues. This chain's CDR3 is CAISESPEETQYF. The CDR3 coding sequence is TGTGCCATCAGTGAATCCCCCGAAGAGACCCAGTACTTC.

This clone was counted only a few times. This chain joins TRBV7-3 and TRBJ1-5, with a weak D call TRBD1 (5 bases). V lost 0 bases and J lost 7, with 7 bases in between. CDR3 size: 13 residues. From germline, CDR1 is SGHTA and CDR2 FQGTGA. The CDR3 DNA follows: TGTGCCAGCAGCTTAACGGGGGGACAGCCCCAGCATTTT. Its translation: CASSLTGGQPQHF. Variable domain in full (rest from reference TRBV7-3 and TRBJ1-5): GAGVSQTPSNKVTEKGKYVELRCDPISGHTALYWYRQSLGQGPEFLIYFQGTGAADDSGLPNDRFFAVRPEGSVSTLKIQRTERGDSAVYLCASSLTGGQPQHFGDGTRLSIL.

A remark on this clone: This same CDR3 is encoded by further DNA sequences in the sample. The genes are TRBV28 and TRBJ2-7, with TRBD2 matching over 10 bases. V shed 5 bases, J shed 4 bases, and the junction held 5 bases outside the gene matches. The CDR3 sequence is 14 residues long. Germline values: CDR1 MDHEN, CDR2 SYDVKM. This CDR3 reads CASSTTSGAYEQYF. CDR3 bases: TGTGCCAGCAGTACTACTAGCGGGGCTTACGAGCAGTACTTC.

V usage is TRBV29-1 and J usage is TRBJ2-1, with 9 bases that match TRBD1. CDR1 and CDR2 (germline): SQVTM, ANQGSEA. This CDR3 is 12 amino acids long. The ends lost 6 bases at V and 11 bases at J; junction bases unmatched: 8. The CDR3 nucleotides read TGCAGCGTCCAACAGGGGGCGATAAAGCAGTTCTTC. It is translated as CSVQQGAIKQFF.

The rearrangement links TRBV6-1 to TRBJ1-5; weak D call: TRBD1 (5 bases). The germline CDR1 and CDR2 sequences are MNHNS and SASEGT. The CDR3 is 16 amino acids. With 4 bases removed from V and 0 bases from J, the gap between germline ends came to 13 bases. The CDR3: CASSGRQGYSNQPQHF. The CDR3 nucleotides read TGTGCCAGCAGTGGGAGGCAGGGATATAGCAATCAGCCCCAGCATTTT.

This clone was observed a few times. The chain uses TRBV6-1 and TRBJ1-2, with 7 bases identical to TRBD1. CDR1 MNHNS and CDR2 SASEGT come from the germline V gene. There are 14 residues in the CDR3. Trimming at V came to 1 base and at J to 9 bases, leaving 8 bases not matched to a gene. The CDR3 protein is CASSEGTGLSRYTF. The DNA of the CDR3 is TGTGCCAGCAGTGAAGGGACAGGTCTTTCCCGCTACACCTTC.

CDR3 coding DNA: TGTGCCAGTTTCGACCGGGGACTCTATGGCTACACCTTC. This translates into CASFDRGLYGYTF. The chain combines TRBV19 with TRBJ1-2; TRBD1 might be the D (5 bases). Trimming cost V 8 bases and J 4 bases, with 14 bases left between them. The length of the CDR3 is 13 residues. Looked up from germline, CDR1 is LNHDA and CDR2 is SQIVND (reference sequence). Full variable domain (rest looked up from reference TRBV19 and TRBJ1-2): DGGITQSPKYLFRKEGQNVTLSCEQNLNHDAMYWYRQDPGQGLRLIYYSQIVNDFQKGDIAEGYSVSREKKESFPLTVTSAQKNPTAFYLCASFDRGLYGYTFGSGTRLTVV.

This rearrangement joins TRBV7-3 to TRBJ2-2; a weak D match, TRBD1 (5 bases). The CDR3 consists of 15 residues. Deletions cut 5 bases from V and 6 bases from J, with 16 bases between. Germline lookup yields CDR1 SGHTA and CDR2 FQGTGA. CDR3 residues: CASSPYQGGPGELFF. In nucleotides, the CDR3 is TGTGCCAGCAGCCCCTATCAGGGCGGTCCCGGGGAGCTGTTTTTT.

This clone was found a few times. Other DNA sequences of this sample code for an identical CDR3. This rearrangement joins TRBV27 to TRBJ2-5; 7 bases fit TRBD1. The CDR3 length is 15 residues. J gave up 5 bases and V 5 bases, and 11 bases lay outside the gene matches. Germline V gene lookup returns CDR1 MNHEY and CDR2 SMNVEV (reference sequence). CDR3 protein: CASSPPDRVRETQYF. The CDR3 DNA sequence: TGTGCCAGCAGTCCACCAGACAGGGTACGGGAGACCCAGTACTTC.

The chain couples TRBV2 to TRBJ2-7; the D is unclear. The germline gives CDR1 SNHLY, CDR2 FYNNEI. The CDR3 has 11 amino acids. The germline V and J ends were trimmed by 7 bases and 4 bases, with 8 bases remaining between them. CDR3 coding DNA: TGTGCCAGCAAGAAGGGTTACGAGCAGTACTTC. This sequence encodes CASKKGYEQYF.

This clone was counted a single time. The chain links TRBV6-4 to TRBJ1-4; D gene ambiguous. Trimming took off 2 bases at V and 7 bases at J, with 8 bases between the two ends. The CDR3 runs 13 residues. Germline lookup yields CDR1 MRHNA and CDR2 SNTAGT. CDR3 nucleotide sequence: TGTGCCAGCAGTGACAAGGACGGTGAAAAACTGTTTTTT. This codes for CASSDKDGEKLFF.

This sequence joins TRBV11-1 and TRBJ1-2; possibly TRBD1 for D (5 bases). The CDR3 covers 14 residues. V was cut by 5 bases and J by 3 bases, with 13 bases left in between. Germline lookup yields CDR1 SGHAT and CDR2 FQDESV (reference sequence). CDR3 in DNA: TGTGCCAGCAGCCCCTCAGACAGCCACTATGGCTACACCTTC. Encoded protein: CASSPSDSHYGYTF.

This clone was seen repeatedly, ten times or more. The CDR3 loop is CASSPGTGRSEQYF. DNA of the CDR3: TGTGCCAGCAGCCCCGGGACAGGGCGTTCCGAGCAGTACTTC. This chain links TRBV11-2 with TRBJ2-7, with 9 bases matching TRBD1. The CDR3 spans 14 residues. In germline, CDR1 is SGHAT, CDR2 FQNNGV. J was trimmed by 6 bases and V by 5 bases; bases with no gene match: 8.

The V and J genes are TRBV7-2 and TRBJ2-3, with unresolved D. Germline lookup yields CDR1 SGHTA and CDR2 FQGNSA. This CDR3 has 12 residues. V lost 9 bases, J lost 1 base, and 8 bases lay in between. CDR3 nucleotides: TGTGCCAGTGACCCGGGCACAGATACGCAGTATTTT. Amino acids: CASDPGTDTQYF.

The chain employs TRBV29-1 and TRBJ2-5, with D hard to call. Germline V gene sequence: CDR1 SQVTM, CDR2 ANQGSEA. This CDR3 contains 12 residues. V lost 4 bases and J 2 bases, leaving 8 bases between the germline ends. CDR3 in DNA: TGCAGCGTTGGGTTGGAGCAAGAGACCCAGTACTTC. This translates into CSVGLEQETQYF.

Regarding this clone: This sample includes further DNA sequences coding for the same CDR3. V usage is TRBV7-2 and J usage is TRBJ1-6; D remains unclear. V was pared by 1 base and J by 7 bases, with 8 bases between. The CDR3 extends over 14 amino acids. Germline CDR1 and CDR2: SGHTA and FQGNSA. CDR3 region: CASSLDGYNSPLHF. As DNA, the CDR3 is TGTGCCAGCAGCTTAGATGGTTACAATTCACCCCTCCACTTT.

About this clone itself: Other DNA sequences within the sample encode an identical CDR3. This chain links TRBV28 with TRBJ2-7; 7 bases align to TRBD1. The V gene end was trimmed by 3 bases and the J gene end by 1 base; junction bases not matched to a gene: 0. From germline, CDR1 is MDHEN and CDR2 SYDVKM. The CDR3 loop spans 13 amino acids. CDR3 nucleotide sequence: TGTGCCAGCAGTTTGACAGGGTCCTACGAGCAGTACTTC. Encoded protein: CASSLTGSYEQYF.

Concerning this clone: It may be a read error: a sequence one base away is much more abundant. Within the sample, other DNA sequences also encode this same CDR3. CDR3 residues: CASSLYQDFGYTF. The CDR3 DNA is TGTGCCAGCAGCTTATATCAAGATTTTGGCTACACCTTC. This sequence joins TRBV28 and TRBJ1-2; D is unresolved. CDR3 size: 13 residues. The germline CDR1 and CDR2 sequences are MDHEN and SYDVKM.